This T cell receptor (beta chain) came from a study of T cell clones after liver transplantation. In the study overall: Liver transplant recipients had immunosuppression withdrawal attempted within 2 years. TCRbeta sequencing after a pre-transplant mixed lymphocyte reaction identified graft-donor-reactive clones, later tracked in post-transplant blood. Three of eight recipients were HCV-positive; others had non-autoimmune, non-viral indications.

Assay used: immunoSEQ multiplex PCR; TCRdb lists only in-frame clones, some missing. The table has around 110,000 clones, about nine tenths seen once. V dropped 0 bases and J dropped 1 base, with 4 bases sitting between them. The CDR3 is made up of 14 amino acids. CDR1 is MNHNS and CDR2 is SASEGT in the germline V gene. The source material was CD4+ T cells from blood, sampled 12 months after liver transplant. The V gene is TRBV6-1, the J gene TRBJ1-5, with no clear D. The origin of this receptor is a human patient who received a liver transplant. Some T cells may possibly be graft donor cells. CDR3: CASSEALSNQPQHF. CDR3 nucleotides: TGTGCCAGCAGTGAAGCGCTAAGCAATCAGCCCCAGCATTTT.